Following are 6 T cell receptor beta chains from one sample sequenced in a study of shared clonotypes between healthy human individuals. As defined, naive CD8 cells were CD45RO-negative and positively selected for CCR7, with terminally differentiated effector memory CD45RA+ cells excluded. The table came from immunoSEQ multiplex PCR; TCRdb's copy has only in-frame clones and leaves some out. Of roughly 2 million clones in the sample, about 94% were seen once. Sequencing was performed on naive CD8+ T cells sorted from blood. These receptors all come from a man younger than 35 in good health.

The chain carries TRBV7-9 and TRBJ2-3; D may match TRBD1 or TRBD2 (6 bases each). V was trimmed by 4 bases and J by 0 bases, leaving 14 bases between them. The CDR3 is 16 amino acids. Germline-derived CDR1 and CDR2 are SEHNR and FQNEAQ (reference sequence). The CDR3 protein is CASSSIGGLSTDTQYF. The CDR3, as DNA: TGTGCCAGCAGCTCTATCGGGGGCCTAAGCACAGATACGCAGTATTTT. The full variable domain, in which reference TRBV7-9 and TRBJ2-3 provide the parts outside the CDR3, is DTGVSQNPRHKITKRGQNVTFRCDPISEHNRLYWYRQTLGQGPEFLTYFQNEAQLEKSRLLSDRFSAERPKGSFSTLEIQRTEQGDSAMYLCASSSIGGLSTDTQYFGPGTRLTVL.

This chain joins TRBV28 and TRBJ1-6; D not certain. The CDR3 is 13 residues long. V dropped 5 bases and J dropped 9 bases, with 11 bases sitting between them. Germline CDR1 and CDR2: MDHEN and SYDVKM. CDR3 coding DNA: TGTGCCAGCAGTCCCGTGAGGGCTTCACCCCTCCACTTT. It translates to CASSPVRASPLHF. Full variable domain (remainder filled in from reference TRBV28 and TRBJ1-6): DVKVTQSSRYLVKRTGEKVFLECVQDMDHENMFWYRQDPGLGLRLIYFSYDVKMKEKGDIPEGYSVSREKKERFSLILESASTNQTSMYLCASSPVRASPLHFGNGTRLTVT.

The chain recombines TRBV7-6 with TRBJ2-7, with D uncertain. The V and J ends lost 5 bases and 2 bases respectively, with 13 bases between them. CDR3 length: 14 residues. The germline V gene has CDR1 SGHVS and CDR2 FNYEAQ. CDR3 nucleotide sequence: TGTGCCAGCAGCCAAGGTGGCGGAGCCTACGAGCAGTACTTC. Translation: CASSQGGGAYEQYF.

This rearrangement joins TRBV30 to TRBJ1-1, with D maybe TRBD1 (5 bases). The V and J ends lost 3 bases and 5 bases respectively, with 16 bases between them. The CDR3 loop spans 14 amino acids. The germline V gene has CDR1 GTSNPN and CDR2 SVGIG (reference sequence). The CDR3 bases are TGTGCCTGGAGCCCAGGCCTCGGGGGTACTGAAGCTTTCTTT. This sequence encodes CAWSPGLGGTEAFF.

For this clone: Other DNA sequences within the sample encode an identical CDR3. V usage is TRBV5-1 and J usage is TRBJ1-1; possibly TRBD1 for D (5 bases). The CDR3 extends over 15 amino acids. V was clipped by 2 bases and J by 0 bases, with 11 bases between them. CDR1 is SGHRS, CDR2 YFSETQ, per germline. Here the CDR3 DNA reads TGCGCCAGCAGCTTCAGGGACCTTATGAACACTGAAGCTTTCTTT. It is translated as CASSFRDLMNTEAFF.

This chain uses TRBV7-8 with TRBJ2-7; 11 positions match TRBD2. J lost 4 bases, V lost 5 bases, and 7 bases had no gene match. The length of the CDR3 is 15 residues. CDR1 SGHVS and CDR2 FQNEAQ come from the germline V gene. The CDR3 DNA reads as TGTGCCAGCAGCCCGCCGGGACTAGCGGCTTACGAGCAGTACTTC. Its protein is CASSPPGLAAYEQYF.